This T cell receptor beta chain was identified in a study of human T cells and chemical hapten exposure. Authors' processing steps: Samples had a median of 95,638 TCRs, ranging 23,224 to 690,600. Each CDR3 protein gets one entry after TCRdb re-called the RACE reads with MiXCR. TCRdb's processing, not the authors' own work, is the source of the V and J calls. This sample has over 70,000 distinct CDR3 sequences, with around 13% found just once. Trimming shortened V by 6 bases and J by 8 bases, and 13 bases separated the two germline ends. This CDR3 has 12 amino acids. The study, taken as a whole, reports: All donors were alopecia patients, so their immunity may differ from that of healthy people. Relative to control repertoires, expanded TCRs gave rise to significantly more large CDR3 similarity clusters.

This clonotype has only a few counts. Antigen unknown. As for time point: pre-sensitization, week 0. Treatment defined: therapeutic diphenylcyclopropenone sensitization with weekly scalp DPC. Donation of samples came from alopecia patients who were 18 to 70 years old and suitable for DPC. This chain uses TRBV12-3 or TRBV12-4 with TRBJ2-5; weak D call: TRBD2 (5 bases). The specimen comprised whole blood, sampled in connection with sensitization to the hapten diphenylcyclopropenone (DPC). The origin of this receptor is a woman between 50 and 59 years old with alopecia areata. Some clones in this sample may be carry-over from other donors' samples. The CDR3 coding sequence is TGTGCCAGCAGCCCCGGAGGTCGTACCCAGTACTTC. This codes for CASSPGGRTQYF.